This TCR beta chain comes out of a study of blood T cell repertoires in COVID-19. Whole-study context: Specimens from acute and convalescent COVID-19 originated in the United States, Italy and Spain. T cells, B-cell-depleted T cells, or PBMCs supplied cDNA or gDNA.

Original processing notes: Estimates of nucleated cell counts were drawn from the amplification of reference gene primers. TCRdb's table, derived via immunoSEQ multiplex PCR, lists solely in-frame clones and lacks some. V, J and clone size are those of that table, while D and trimming were read from the DNA. Of just over 300,000 clones listed, nearly 90% were seen once; the top ten hold approximately 4%. CDR1 is LGHNA, CDR2 YNFKEQ, per germline. The CDR3 length is 16 residues. With 0 bases removed from V and 8 bases from J, the gap between germline ends came to 19 bases. The material sequenced was PBMCs or T cells enriched from blood (not recorded which). The chain carries TRBV4-2 and TRBJ1-2; D is ambiguous. The sequence was collected from a young woman with acute COVID-19. CDR3 protein: CASSQDQLKLRGGYTF. DNA for the CDR3: TGTGCCAGCAGCCAAGACCAACTGAAACTACGAGGGGGCTACACCTTC.